Listed here are 8 T cell receptor beta chains from one sample, sequenced in a study of neoadjuvant anti-PD-1 for oral cavity cancer. The assay was immunoSEQ multiplex PCR, and TCRdb's table has in-frame clones only and misses some. The table lists 11,000 to 15,000 clones, roughly 70% of them singletons. Time point denoted: after neoadjuvant nivolumab, at surgical resection. This specimen was PBMCs, taken after nivolumab (anti-PD-1) treatment. The receptor source for this set is a person aged 40 to 85 with oral cavity squamous cell carcinoma.

For the CDR3, the DNA is TGCGCCAGCAGCTCGCGGGACGGCCGGGGGAACTATGGCTACACCTTC. It yields the protein CASSSRDGRGNYGYTF. The chain employs TRBV5-1 and TRBJ1-2; perhaps TRBD1 as D (5 bases). Per germline, CDR1 SGHRS and CDR2 YFSETQ. V was clipped by 3 bases and J by 2 bases, with 17 bases between them. The CDR3 contains 16 residues.

This clone was observed a few times. The rearrangement joins TRBV28 to TRBJ2-2, with 12 bases lining up with TRBD2. V was clipped by 5 bases and J by 6 bases; unmatched bases: 1. The V gene's germline CDR1 is MDHEN and CDR2 SYDVKM. CDR3 length: 14 amino acids. Here the CDR3 reads CASSLAGGAGELFF. CDR3 sequence (DNA): TGTGCCAGCAGTCTAGCGGGAGGGGCCGGGGAGCTGTTTTTT.

This clone showed up just once. The CDR3 protein is CASSLGHVGYEQFF. The DNA of the CDR3 is TGTGCCAGCAGCTTGGGACATGTGGGTTATGAGCAGTTCTTC. The chain recombines TRBV7-9 with TRBJ2-1; the D gene is possibly TRBD1 (6 bases). CDR3 size: 14 residues. Germline loops: CDR1 SEHNR, CDR2 FQNEAQ (reference sequence). Trimming took off 3 bases at V and 8 bases at J, with 14 bases between the two ends.

CDR3 in amino acids: CASSIDTNTEAFF. Here the CDR3 DNA reads TGCGCCAGCAGCATAGACACTAACACTGAAGCTTTCTTT. The rearrangement uses TRBV5-1 and TRBJ1-1; D gene ambiguous. V was clipped by 4 bases and J by 2 bases, with 9 bases between them. The length of the CDR3 is 13 residues. Germline values: CDR1 SGHRS, CDR2 YFSETQ. The whole variable domain, filled in from reference TRBV5-1 and TRBJ1-1, reads KAGVTQTPRYLIKTRGQQVTLSCSPISGHRSVSWYQQTPGQGLQFLFEYFSETQRNKGNFPGRFSGRQFSNSRSEMNVSTLELGDSALYLCASSIDTNTEAFFGQGTRLTVV.

The rearrangement uses TRBV6-5 and TRBJ2-7, with TRBD2 identical over 11 bases. The V gene end was trimmed by 6 bases and the J gene end by 5 bases; junction bases not matched to a gene: 6. The CDR3 covers 14 residues. Germline V gives CDR1 MNHEY, CDR2 SVGAGI. The CDR3 here is CASSRGLADNEQYF. The CDR3, as DNA: TGTGCCAGCAGCCGGGGACTAGCGGATAACGAGCAGTACTTC.

The V gene is TRBV6-5, the J gene TRBJ1-1, with TRBD1 identical over 7 bases. V gave up 4 bases and J gave up 9 bases; unmatched junction bases: 11. The CDR3 runs to 14 residues. CDR1 is MNHEY and CDR2 is SVGAGI in the germline V gene. CDR3 protein: CASSSDKTGRKAFF. Here the CDR3 DNA reads TGTGCCAGCAGTTCAGATAAGACAGGGCGAAAAGCTTTCTTT.

This clone was seen a handful of times. This rearrangement joins TRBV11-2 to TRBJ1-2; D is ambiguous. The V end was cut by 5 bases, the J end by 5 bases, with 12 bases between. Germline CDR1 is SGHAT and CDR2 is FQNNGV. The CDR3 contains 13 residues. CDR3 region: CASSPPAGYGYTF. In nucleotides, the CDR3 is TGTGCCAGCAGCCCCCCGGCTGGTTATGGCTACACCTTC.

The chain joins TRBV6-1 to TRBJ2-2; TRBD2 agrees at 7 bases. Germline V gene lookup returns CDR1 MNHNS and CDR2 SASEGT. V lost 2 bases to trimming and J lost 7 bases; unmatched junction nucleotides: 10. This CDR3 has 16 amino acids. The CDR3 loop is CASSEIAGVSGGELFF. The CDR3 coding sequence is TGTGCCAGCAGTGAAATCGCGGGAGTGAGCGGCGGGGAGCTGTTTTTT.